These 32 T cell receptor beta chains came from one sample sequenced in a study of OX40 agonist ivuxolimab in advanced cancers. Sequenced by immunoSEQ multiplex PCR; TCRdb stores in-frame clones only, minus some. The repertoire holds about 40,000 clones, with around 89% as singletons. The sample consisted of CD4+ or CD8+ T cells sorted from blood, taken in a trial of the OX40 agonist ivuxolimab. The receptors derive from an adult with an advanced solid tumor such as melanoma, head and neck, liver or kidney cancer.

This clone was observed a single time. V and J are TRBV6-5 and TRBJ1-5; D might be TRBD1 (5 bases). V was pared by 0 bases and J by 2 bases, with 8 bases between. Looked up from germline, CDR1 is MNHEY and CDR2 is SVGAGI. The CDR3 sequence is 15 residues long. The CDR3 nucleotides are TGTGCCAGCAGTTACTCGCGGGACCGCAATCAGCCCCAGCATTTT. This gives the protein CASSYSRDRNQPQHF.

This chain connects TRBV5-1 to TRBJ2-1; D gene ambiguous. CDR3 length: 14 amino acids. V dropped 0 bases and J dropped 5 bases, with 9 bases sitting between them. Per the germline V gene, CDR1 is SGHRS and CDR2 is YFSETQ. The CDR3 sequence: CASSLEWTDNEQFF. CDR3 in DNA: TGCGCCAGCAGCTTGGAATGGACCGACAATGAGCAGTTCTTC.

V usage is TRBV6-6 and J usage is TRBJ2-2; D call uncertain. The CDR3 runs 16 residues. Germline values: CDR1 MNHNY, CDR2 SVGAGI (reference sequence). The V and J ends lost 2 bases and 1 base respectively, with 11 bases between them. The CDR3 region is CASSYPIRMNTGELFF. CDR3 DNA sequence: TGTGCCAGCAGTTACCCAATTCGGATGAACACCGGGGAGCTGTTTTTT.

V usage is TRBV6-1 and J usage is TRBJ2-2; 7 nucleotides agree with TRBD1. This CDR3 has 15 residues. V gave up 4 bases and J gave up 1 base; unmatched junction bases: 3. From germline, CDR1 is MNHNS and CDR2 SASEGT. CDR3 nucleotide sequence: TGTGCCAGCAGTGGACACAGGGGGAACACCGGGGAGCTGTTTTTT. Translated: CASSGHRGNTGELFF.

This chain connects TRBV28 to TRBJ1-5, with no clear D. Germline-derived CDR1 and CDR2 are MDHEN and SYDVKM. The CDR3 totals 12 residues. V was trimmed by 2 bases and J by 6 bases, leaving 5 bases between them. The CDR3 spells CASSLNRQPQHF. The DNA of the CDR3 is TGTGCCAGCAGTTTAAATCGTCAGCCCCAGCATTTT. Complete variable domain (other parts from reference TRBV28 and TRBJ1-5): DVKVTQSSRYLVKRTGEKVFLECVQDMDHENMFWYRQDPGLGLRLIYFSYDVKMKEKGDIPEGYSVSREKKERFSLILESASTNQTSMYLCASSLNRQPQHFGDGTRLSIL.

The chain carries TRBV7-8 and TRBJ1-4; 8 nucleotides align to TRBD1. The CDR3 has 14 residues. After removal of 7 bases from V and 3 bases from J, the junction contained 4 bases not matched to a gene. The V gene's germline CDR1 is SGHVS and CDR2 FQNEAQ. The CDR3 protein is CASNKQGANEKLFF. The CDR3 DNA sequence: TGTGCCAGCAACAAACAGGGGGCTAATGAAAAACTGTTTTTT.

V and J are TRBV5-5 and TRBJ1-1, with D perhaps TRBD1 (5 bases). Trimming shortened V by 4 bases and J by 3 bases, and 13 bases separated the two germline ends. The germline V gene encodes CDR1 SGHKS and CDR2 YYEKEE (reference sequence). This CDR3 has 14 amino acids. As DNA, the CDR3 is TGTGCCAGCAGCCCGAGAGGGGAGGACACTGAAGCTTTCTTT. This encodes CASSPRGEDTEAFF.

The rearrangement uses TRBV6-1 and TRBJ2-7, with unresolved D. Germline V lookup: CDR1 MNHNS, CDR2 SASEGT. The CDR3 has 13 residues. V was pared by 2 bases and J by 5 bases, with 10 bases between. CDR3 residues: CASSETVFDEQYF. In DNA, the CDR3 is TGTGCCAGCAGTGAAACAGTTTTCGACGAGCAGTACTTC.

This sequence joins TRBV19 and TRBJ2-5; tentatively, D is TRBD2 (6 bases). The V gene lost 5 bases and the J gene lost 5 bases, with 18 bases spanning the gap. CDR1 is LNHDA and CDR2 is SQIVND in the germline V gene (reference sequence). The CDR3 has 15 amino acids. The CDR3 DNA sequence: TGTGCCAGTAGTCTTATAGCGGATAGCGCGGAGACCCAGTACTTC. Translating gives CASSLIADSAETQYF.

The rearrangement uses TRBV7-2 and TRBJ2-1; TRBD1 aligns across 10 bases. Germline CDR1 reads SGHTA; CDR2 reads FQGNSA. The CDR3 consists of 15 residues. Germline trimming cut 2 bases from V and 9 bases from J; bases unmatched to any gene: 7. DNA of the CDR3: TGTGCCAGCAGCTTATTCGGGACAGGGGAGGGTGAGCAGTTCTTC. This codes for CASSLFGTGEGEQFF.

CDR3 amino acids: CASSLNPGTDIQETQYF. DNA of the CDR3: TGTGCCAGCAGCCTGAACCCCGGGACAGACATCCAAGAGACCCAGTACTTC. The V call is TRBV5-6, the J call TRBJ2-5, with 7 bases that match TRBD1. V lost 4 bases, J lost 1 base, and 13 bases stayed unmatched. Germline assignment: CDR1 SGHDT and CDR2 YYEEEE. CDR3 size: 17 residues.

The V and J genes are TRBV11-2 and TRBJ2-3; the D is unclear. Germline V CDR1 and CDR2: SGHAT, FQNNGV. Trimming removed 5 bases from V and 7 bases from J, with 7 bases in between. The CDR3 loop spans 11 amino acids. This CDR3 reads CASSPRNTQYF. CDR3 in DNA: TGTGCCAGCAGCCCCCGCAATACGCAGTATTTT.

The V call is TRBV19, the J call TRBJ2-3; D is possibly TRBD2 (6 bases). This CDR3 has 15 residues. V was clipped by 5 bases and J by 4 bases, with 16 bases between them. Germline lookup yields CDR1 LNHDA and CDR2 SQIVND (reference sequence). The CDR3 sequence: CASSFQPGGSDTQYF. In DNA, the CDR3 is TGTGCCAGTAGTTTCCAGCCTGGGGGGTCAGATACGCAGTATTTT.

This chain uses TRBV5-4 with TRBJ2-2; no reliable D call. Deletions cut 1 base from V and 11 bases from J, with 12 bases between. The CDR3 covers 13 residues. Germline V CDR1 and CDR2: SGHNT, YYREEE (reference sequence). The CDR3 nucleotides are TGTGCCAGCAGCTTGATCGGTCGCGGAGAGCTGTTTTTT. It encodes CASSLIGRGELFF.

The chain employs TRBV9 and TRBJ1-6, with TRBD1 identical over 9 bases. With 0 bases clipped from V and 14 bases from J, the junction kept 15 bases outside the gene matches. The CDR3 runs to 17 residues. The germline CDR1 and CDR2 sequences are SGDLS and YYNGEE. CDR3 region: CASSVGSSWDREDSLHF. In nucleotides, the CDR3 is TGTGCCAGCAGCGTAGGTTCAAGTTGGGACAGGGAAGATTCCCTCCACTTT.

This chain uses TRBV7-6 with TRBJ2-7, with D possibly being TRBD1 (6 bases). This CDR3 has 14 residues. CDR1 is SGHVS and CDR2 is FNYEAQ in the germline V gene. V shed 5 bases and J shed 9 bases, with 20 bases lying between them. The CDR3: CASSPGQPEVGQYF. The CDR3 region has the DNA TGTGCCAGCAGCCCTGGACAGCCTGAGGTTGGGCAGTACTTC.

The CDR3 here is CASISGGAADTQYF. DNA of the CDR3: TGTGCCAGTATTAGTGGGGGGGCTGCAGATACGCAGTATTTT. The genes are TRBV2 and TRBJ2-3; D is perhaps TRBD2 (7 bases). V lost 9 bases, J lost 4 bases, and 17 bases lay in between. Germline V gene data show CDR1 as SNHLY and CDR2 as FYNNEI. The CDR3 loop spans 14 amino acids.

V and J are TRBV6-5 and TRBJ2-3; 8 nucleotides line up with TRBD2. V was clipped by 2 bases and J by 2 bases; unmatched bases: 3. This CDR3 has 15 amino acids. Per the germline V gene, CDR1 is MNHEY and CDR2 is SVGAGI. The CDR3 DNA sequence: TGTGCCAGCAGTTACAGGGGACTAGACACAGATACGCAGTATTTT. Translated, it gives CASSYRGLDTDTQYF.

This clone was picked up one time. This chain uses TRBV27 with TRBJ1-4; 9 bases fit TRBD1. This CDR3 is built from 14 residues. Germline CDR1 is MNHEY and CDR2 is SMNVEV (reference sequence). V was pared by 3 bases and J by 6 bases, with 2 bases of the junction left unmatched. The CDR3 coding sequence is TGTGCCAGCAGTTTTGGGACAGGGTATGAAAAACTGTTTTTT. The encoded protein is CASSFGTGYEKLFF.

This chain links TRBV27 with TRBJ1-5, with TRBD1 as a possible D gene (6 bases). The CDR3 runs 15 residues. Germline V lookup: CDR1 MNHEY, CDR2 SMNVEV (reference sequence). With 6 bases removed from V and 3 bases from J, the gap between germline ends came to 15 bases. The CDR3 loop reads CASSPTGRANQPQHF. The CDR3 nucleotides are TGTGCCAGCAGCCCAACAGGGAGGGCCAATCAGCCCCAGCATTTT.

The chain recombines TRBV4-3 with TRBJ2-4; 9 positions match TRBD1. CDR3 length: 18 amino acids. J was trimmed by 2 bases and V by 2 bases; bases with no gene match: 10. Germline V lookup: CDR1 LGHNA, CDR2 YSLEER. For the CDR3, the DNA is TGCGCCAGCAGCCAACAGCTGTTACAGGGGGCTTCCAAAAACATTCAGTACTTC. Its protein is CASSQQLLQGASKNIQYF.

The rearrangement uses TRBV18 and TRBJ1-3, with unresolved D. From germline, CDR1 is KGHSH and CDR2 LQKENI. V gave up 6 bases and J gave up 4 bases, with 19 bases separating them. The CDR3 covers 16 residues. In DNA form, the CDR3 reads TGTGCCAGCTCTCGCGATCAACAGAGGTCCGGAAACACCATATATTTT. It codes for CASSRDQQRSGNTIYF.

V is TRBV28 and J is TRBJ2-2, with D maybe TRBD2 (6 bases). This CDR3 spans 16 amino acids. Per the germline V gene, CDR1 is MDHEN and CDR2 is SYDVKM. V was shortened by 3 bases and J by 0 bases, with 11 bases between the two germline ends. CDR3 region: CASSFSPGANTGELFF. In nucleotides, the CDR3 is TGTGCCAGCAGTTTTTCTCCGGGGGCGAACACCGGGGAGCTGTTTTTT.

The rearrangement links TRBV5-6 to TRBJ2-7, with 10 bases matching TRBD1. Germline-derived CDR1 and CDR2 are SGHDT and YYEEEE. Germline trimming cut 0 bases from V and 5 bases from J; bases unmatched to any gene: 5. The CDR3 is made up of 15 amino acids. In nucleotides, the CDR3 is TGTGCCAGCAGCTTGGTAGGGACAGGGGACCACGAGCAGTACTTC. Translating it yields CASSLVGTGDHEQYF.

This clone was observed a handful of times. Here the CDR3 reads CASSPWTSGGALHNEQFF. In DNA, the CDR3 is TGCGCCAGCAGCCCCTGGACTAGCGGGGGGGCCCTTCACAATGAGCAGTTCTTC. The chain has TRBV5-1 and TRBJ2-1, with 15 bases identical to TRBD2. After removal of 4 bases from V and 5 bases from J, the junction contained 10 bases not matched to a gene. Germline CDR1 reads SGHRS; CDR2 reads YFSETQ. The CDR3 contains 18 residues.

J is TRBJ2-3 and V is TRBV28, with 8 bases fitting TRBD1. This CDR3 comprises 16 residues. Per the germline V gene, CDR1 is MDHEN and CDR2 is SYDVKM. V lost 4 bases and J lost 2; bases outside the gene matches: 8. CDR3 in DNA: TGTGCCAGCAGTTCCCCCTCGACAGGGGACACAGATACGCAGTATTTT. Amino acids: CASSSPSTGDTDTQYF.

This sequence joins TRBV10-2 and TRBJ2-5; weak D call: TRBD1 (5 bases). CDR3 length: 15 amino acids. CDR1 is WSHSY and CDR2 is SAAADI in the germline V gene. Trimming removed 4 bases at V and 7 bases at J, with 19 bases between. The DNA for the CDR3 is TGCGCCAGCAGTGGCGCAGGGTCCGCATCGTGGACCCAGTACTTC. Translating gives CASSGAGSASWTQYF.

The rearrangement uses TRBV9 and TRBJ1-2, with D unresolved. The V end was cut by 2 bases, the J end by 3 bases, with 14 bases between. Germline V lookup: CDR1 SGDLS, CDR2 YYNGEE. There are 15 residues in the CDR3. In DNA form, the CDR3 reads TGTGCCAGCAGCGTTGAAGAAAGGATGGACTATGGCTACACCTTC. Its translation is CASSVEERMDYGYTF. The full variable domain, completed using reference TRBV9 and TRBJ1-2, is DSGVTQTPKHLITATGQRVTLRCSPRSGDLSVYWYQQSLDQGLQFLIQYYNGEERAKGNILERFSAQQFPDLHSELNLSSLELGDSALYFCASSVEERMDYGYTFGSGTRLTVV.

The chain joins TRBV5-1 to TRBJ2-5; maybe TRBD2 (7 bases). CDR3 length: 14 amino acids. Trimming pared 6 bases from V and 5 bases from J, leaving 17 bases between. Germline CDR1 and CDR2: SGHRS and YFSETQ. CDR3 nucleotides: TGCGCCAGCACCCAGTGGGGGGGCCGTGAGACCCAGTACTTC. Its translation is CASTQWGGRETQYF.

This clone has only a few counts. This CDR3 reads CASSFTPRTDTQYF. The CDR3 DNA follows: TGTGCCAGCAGCTTTACGCCACGCACAGATACGCAGTATTTT. This rearrangement joins TRBV11-2 to TRBJ2-3; D not certain. V lost 3 bases and J 1 base, leaving 8 bases between the germline ends. There are 14 residues in the CDR3. CDR1 SGHAT and CDR2 FQNNGV come from the germline V gene.

This rearrangement joins TRBV9 to TRBJ2-1, with a possible D match to TRBD2 (6 bases). V was clipped by 3 bases and J by 2 bases, with 18 bases between them. This CDR3 contains 17 residues. The V gene's germline CDR1 is SGDLS and CDR2 YYNGEE. The CDR3 here is CASSGSSLGGTYNEQFF. Here the CDR3 DNA reads TGTGCCAGCAGCGGCAGCTCCCTGGGGGGAACCTACAATGAGCAGTTCTTC.

V is TRBV19 and J is TRBJ1-3; D not resolved. CDR1 and CDR2 from the germline V gene are LNHDA and SQIVND (reference sequence). Trimming pared 5 bases from V and 2 bases from J, leaving 7 bases between. CDR3 length equals 13 residues. The CDR3 DNA reads TGTGCCAGTAGTGAGCAAGCTGGAAACACCATATATTTT. Translated: CASSEQAGNTIYF.